The 9 T cell receptor beta chains listed next were all sequenced from one sample in a study of vaccination and CD4 T cells after COVID-19. Sequencing of the DNA from cultured CD4+ T cells was carried out with the Oncomine TCR Beta short-read assay. TCRdb re-analysed the PCR reads in MiXCR, keeping a single row per CDR3 protein. The data show over 10,000 distinct CDR3 sequences, around 47% seen once. Treatment in this sample: approximately nine-day PBMC culture with coronavirus spike peptide pools or control peptides (ViraFEST assay). For these receptors, no antigen is known. Sequencing used CD4+ T cells from blood, cultured in vitro. The origin of the receptors is a human donor who had recovered from COVID-19.

The chain uses TRBV10-3 and TRBJ1-6, with 8 nucleotides matching TRBD1. The CDR3 spans 13 residues. Trimming took 7 bases from V and 7 from J; bases not matched to a gene: 3. In germline, CDR1 is ENHRY, CDR2 SYGVKD. The CDR3 sequence is CAITGGRNSPLHF. The CDR3 DNA sequence: TGTGCCATCACAGGGGGCAGGAATTCACCCCTCCACTTT.

In this sample, this clonotype turned up a few times. Written as DNA, the CDR3 is TGTGCCAGCAGTTCCTTCCTGCGCTTCGGACAGGGGGCCGGGGAGCTGTTTTTT. Its protein is CASSSFLRFGQGAGELFF. The chain uses TRBV27 and TRBJ2-2; 10 positions agree with TRBD1. V trimming: 4 bases; J trimming: 6 bases; junction bases outside the gene matches: 14. The CDR3 has 18 residues. Germline V lookup: CDR1 MNHEY, CDR2 SMNVEV (reference sequence).

The genes are TRBV10-2 and TRBJ2-7; D not certain. The CDR3 runs to 17 residues. V was cut by 0 bases and J by 4 bases, with 19 bases left in between. The germline V gene encodes CDR1 WSHSY and CDR2 SAAADI. The CDR3 protein is CASSESIIRVSNYEQYF. CDR3 nucleotides: TGCGCCAGCAGTGAGTCGATTATAAGGGTTTCCAATTACGAGCAGTACTTC.

This clonotype came up a few times. V gene TRBV19 combines with J gene TRBJ1-3; D is undetermined. CDR1 is LNHDA, CDR2 SQIVND, per germline (reference sequence). The CDR3 is 14 residues long. Between the trimmed V and J ends, which lost 7 bases and 4 bases, there was a span of 14 bases. Here the CDR3 reads CASTSTWVGNTIYF. For the CDR3, the DNA is TGTGCCAGTACCTCGACTTGGGTGGGAAACACCATATATTTT.

This chain joins TRBV5-4 and TRBJ2-1, with TRBD1 matching over 9 bases. There are 15 residues in the CDR3. Germline V gene data show CDR1 as SGHNT and CDR2 as YYREEE (reference sequence). Trimming cost V 4 bases and J 4 bases; bases outside gene matches: 6. This CDR3 reads CASSGGTGSYNEQFF. The CDR3 DNA sequence: TGTGCCAGCAGCGGCGGGACAGGGTCTTACAATGAGCAGTTCTTC.

Only a few counts were recorded for this clonotype. The genes are TRBV6-1 and TRBJ1-2; 11 bases align to TRBD1. Germline CDR1 reads MNHNS; CDR2 reads SASEGT. The ends lost 11 bases at V and 3 bases at J; junction bases unmatched: 11. The length of the CDR3 is 15 residues. This chain's CDR3 is CAVKRGQGAHYGYTF. The CDR3 coding sequence is TGTGCCGTCAAGAGAGGACAGGGGGCCCACTATGGCTACACCTTC.

The table lists this clonotype with a few counts. CDR3 in amino acids: CASTSWTGTGEQYF. The DNA of the CDR3 is TGTGCCAGCACAAGTTGGACGGGGACAGGCGAGCAGTACTTC. The gene calls are TRBV2 and TRBJ2-7; 8 bases are shared with TRBD1. Germline-derived CDR1 and CDR2 are SNHLY and FYNNEI. Unmatched junction bases numbered 11, after V lost 7 bases and J lost 6 bases. CDR3 length: 14 residues.

The chain has TRBV5-1 and TRBJ1-1; no definite D call. Germline V CDR1 and CDR2: SGHRS, YFSETQ. Trimming removed 1 base from V and 5 bases from J, with 15 bases in between. The CDR3 extends over 15 amino acids. As DNA, the CDR3 is TGCGCCAGCAGCTTGAGTCGCGGGGTGGGTACTGAAGCTTTCTTT. It specifies CASSLSRGVGTEAFF.

The V and J genes are TRBV2 and TRBJ1-5, with D perhaps matching TRBD1 (6 bases). The V gene's germline CDR1 is SNHLY and CDR2 FYNNEI. The CDR3 loop spans 15 amino acids. Trimming shortened V by 5 bases and J by 9 bases, and 20 bases separated the two germline ends. As DNA, the CDR3 is TGTGCCAGCAGTCCCGGGGGGCCCAACTGGTCGCCCCAGCATTTT. Translation gives CASSPGGPNWSPQHF.